A single sample gave rise to the 5 T cell receptor beta chains below, sequenced in a study of siplizumab effects on memory and regulatory T cells. Measured with immunoSEQ multiplex PCR; TCRdb has only the in-frame clones, and not every one. Found here are 85,000 to 130,000 clones, over 90% of them singletons; the top ten hold approximately 0.58%. The sample comprised Tregs sorted from blood. The receptor set was obtained from a human donor in good health.

The V gene is TRBV15, the J gene TRBJ1-2; unclear D gene. Germline values: CDR1 LNHNV, CDR2 YYDKDF (reference sequence). The CDR3 covers 15 residues. V was shortened by 0 bases and J by 1 base, with 9 bases between the two germline ends. The CDR3 DNA reads TGTGCCACCAGCAGAGATGTGGCCGGTAACTATGGCTACACCTTC. Amino acid sequence: CATSRDVAGNYGYTF.

J is TRBJ1-1 and V is TRBV4-2; weak D call: TRBD1 (5 bases). CDR3 length: 17 residues. Germline CDR1 is LGHNA and CDR2 is YNFKEQ. With 1 base removed from V and 1 base from J, the gap between germline ends came to 16 bases. The CDR3 sequence: CASSQALRAGQNTEAFF. As DNA, the CDR3 is TGTGCCAGCAGCCAAGCCTTGAGGGCAGGGCAGAACACTGAAGCTTTCTTT.

The chain recombines TRBV5-1 with TRBJ2-5; tentatively, D is TRBD2 (5 bases). Looked up from germline, CDR1 is SGHRS and CDR2 is YFSETQ. The CDR3 length is 15 residues. V was pared by 0 bases and J by 3 bases, with 12 bases between. The CDR3 region has the DNA TGCGCCAGCAGCTTGGGAGTCGGACTCAAAGAGACCCAGTACTTC. It is translated as CASSLGVGLKETQYF.

This chain joins TRBV15 and TRBJ1-2; unclear D gene. The CDR3 covers 14 residues. The germline V gene encodes CDR1 LNHNV and CDR2 YYDKDF (reference sequence). V was shortened by 0 bases and J by 4 bases, with 9 bases between the two germline ends. The CDR3 DNA follows: TGTGCCACCAGCAGAGATGGGCAGACCTATGGCTACACCTTC. Its protein product is CATSRDGQTYGYTF.

The chain recombines TRBV28 with TRBJ1-2; 9 nucleotides line up with TRBD1. CDR1 is MDHEN and CDR2 is SYDVKM in the germline V gene. There are 14 residues in the CDR3. The V gene end was trimmed by 4 bases and the J gene end by 2 bases; junction bases not matched to a gene: 2. CDR3 sequence reads: CASSSGQGNYGYTF. The CDR3, as DNA: TGTGCCAGCAGTTCCGGACAGGGGAACTATGGCTACACCTTC.